A single sample is the source of the 32 T cell receptor beta chains below, sequenced in a study of OX40 agonist ivuxolimab in advanced cancers. The table came from immunoSEQ multiplex PCR; TCRdb's copy has only in-frame clones and leaves some out. This sample has tens of thousands of clones, with around 83% found just once. The sample here was CD4+ or CD8+ T cells sorted from blood, taken in a trial of the OX40 agonist ivuxolimab. These receptors were taken from an adult with an advanced solid tumor such as melanoma, head and neck, liver or kidney cancer.

V and J are TRBV7-2 and TRBJ1-3; D possibly corresponds to TRBD1 (6 bases). CDR1 and CDR2 (germline): SGHTA, FQGNSA. The germline V and J ends were trimmed by 5 bases and 11 bases, with 16 bases remaining between them. The CDR3 is 13 residues long. This CDR3 reads CASSADSGVAIYF. Here the CDR3 DNA reads TGTGCCAGCAGCGCAGATTCAGGGGTCGCCATATATTTT. The variable domain in full, completed from reference TRBV7-2 and TRBJ1-3, reads GAGVSQSPSNKVTEKGKDVELRCDPISGHTALYWYRQSLGQGLEFLIYFQGNSAPDKSGLPSDRFSAERTGGSVSTLTIQRTQQEDSAVYLCASSADSGVAIYFGEGSWLTVV.

The chain is built from TRBV7-7 and TRBJ2-5; 10 bases align to TRBD1. From germline, CDR1 is SSHAT and CDR2 FNYEAQ (reference sequence). This CDR3 comprises 15 residues. Germline trimming cut 4 bases from V and 9 bases from J; bases unmatched to any gene: 11. The CDR3 DNA follows: TGTGCCAGCAGCTCTTTACCGGGACAGGGGACGGCCCAGTACTTC. As protein: CASSSLPGQGTAQYF.

This clone came up a few times. This chain joins TRBV11-2 and TRBJ2-3; D unresolved. Germline lookup yields CDR1 SGHAT and CDR2 FQNNGV. The CDR3 totals 19 residues. Trimming pared 4 bases from V and 3 bases from J, leaving 26 bases between. CDR3 DNA: TGTGCCAGCAGCTCTAAGACCCGTTTGAAGGGCCACCAAACAGATACGCAGTATTTT. It specifies CASSSKTRLKGHQTDTQYF.

This clone was seen ten or more times. The chain employs TRBV21-1 and TRBJ2-1; the table's D call, TRBD1, was not checked against the DNA. TRBV21-1 is given as a pseudogene. The CDR3 runs to 17 residues. CDR3 coding DNA: TGTGCCAGCAGCAAAGTGATTAGGGGTTCGTCCTACAATGAGCAGTTCTTC. This translates into CASSKVIRGSSYNEQFF.

The J gene is TRBJ2-7, the V gene TRBV18; no firm D call. Germline CDR1 reads KGHSH; CDR2 reads LQKENI. The CDR3 has 14 amino acids. V was shortened by 3 bases and J by 3 bases, with 12 bases between the two germline ends. This CDR3 is CASSPTQQGYEQYF. Written as DNA, the CDR3 is TGTGCCAGCTCACCTACCCAACAAGGCTACGAGCAGTACTTC.

The chain employs TRBV5-6 and TRBJ2-7, with D unclear. The CDR3 covers 11 residues. The germline V gene has CDR1 SGHDT and CDR2 YYEEEE. The V gene lost 0 bases and the J gene lost 6 bases, with 4 bases spanning the gap. The CDR3 is CASSLASEQYF. The CDR3 nucleotides read TGTGCCAGCAGCTTGGCAAGCGAGCAGTACTTC.

This sequence joins TRBV7-9 and TRBJ2-5; D ambiguous. This CDR3 spans 15 amino acids. From germline, CDR1 is SEHNR and CDR2 FQNEAQ (reference sequence). Trimming stripped 2 bases from V and 0 bases from J, with 10 bases between. This CDR3 reads CASSLRPRDQETQYF. CDR3 sequence (DNA): TGTGCCAGCAGCTTAAGGCCCCGAGACCAAGAGACCCAGTACTTC. Combining the CDR3 with reference TRBV7-9 and TRBJ2-5 gives the whole variable domain DTGVSQNPRHKITKRGQNVTFRCDPISEHNRLYWYRQTLGQGPEFLTYFQNEAQLEKSRLLSDRFSAERPKGSFSTLEIQRTEQGDSAMYLCASSLRPRDQETQYFGPGTRLLVL.

The chain carries TRBV19 and TRBJ1-2; TRBD1 matches 9 bases. Germline trimming cut 7 bases from V and 8 bases from J; bases unmatched to any gene: 11. CDR3 size: 14 residues. The germline V gene has CDR1 LNHDA and CDR2 SQIVND (reference sequence). The CDR3 bases are TGTGCCAGTACCATGGGGACAGGGCATCGAGGCTACACCTTC. Amino acid sequence: CASTMGTGHRGYTF.

This clone came up once. CDR3: CASMGQGGGNQPQHF. The CDR3 DNA follows: TGTGCCAGTATGGGTCAGGGAGGCGGCAATCAGCCCCAGCATTTT. The gene calls are TRBV19 and TRBJ1-5, with D possibly matching TRBD1 (5 bases). CDR1 is LNHDA and CDR2 is SQIVND in the germline V gene (reference sequence). Between the trimmed V and J ends, which lost 7 bases and 2 bases, there was a span of 15 bases. The length of the CDR3 is 15 residues.

This clone has more than one count but fewer than ten. The rearrangement links TRBV5-1 to TRBJ1-1; 8 positions match TRBD1. Germline V gene lookup returns CDR1 SGHRS and CDR2 YFSETQ. The trim removed 4 bases at V and 10 bases at J, leaving 9 bases unmatched. The CDR3 is made up of 13 amino acids. CDR3 DNA sequence: TGCGCCAGCAGCCTGATGGACAGGGAGAGAGCTTTCTTT. Its translation: CASSLMDRERAFF.

J is TRBJ2-3 and V is TRBV5-1; the D gene is possibly TRBD2 (5 bases). Trimming cost V 5 bases and J 0 bases, with 10 bases left between them. The CDR3 covers 14 residues. Germline V lookup: CDR1 SGHRS, CDR2 YFSETQ. CDR3 DNA: TGCGCCAGCAGGATAGCGTCTAGCACAGATACGCAGTATTTT. Its protein is CASRIASSTDTQYF. Combining the CDR3 with reference TRBV5-1 and TRBJ2-3 gives the whole variable domain KAGVTQTPRYLIKTRGQQVTLSCSPISGHRSVSWYQQTPGQGLQFLFEYFSETQRNKGNFPGRFSGRQFSNSRSEMNVSTLELGDSALYLCASRIASSTDTQYFGPGTRLTVL.

This rearrangement joins TRBV6-5 to TRBJ2-3, with D perhaps matching TRBD2 (6 bases). Trimming shortened V by 4 bases and J by 4 bases, and 12 bases separated the two germline ends. The V gene's germline CDR1 is MNHEY and CDR2 SVGAGI. CDR3 size: 14 residues. The chain's CDR3 is CASSSTSFADTQYF. The DNA of the CDR3 is TGTGCCAGCAGTTCAACTAGCTTCGCAGATACGCAGTATTTT.

The J gene is TRBJ2-3, the V gene TRBV6-5; weak D call: TRBD2 (5 bases). Trimming took off 6 bases at V and 4 bases at J, with 14 bases between the two ends. The CDR3 loop spans 14 amino acids. Germline CDR1 and CDR2: MNHEY and SVGAGI. CDR3 coding DNA: TGTGCCAGCAGAGCGGAACTAATGGCAGATACGCAGTATTTT. Protein: CASRAELMADTQYF.

V gene TRBV19 combines with J gene TRBJ1-1, with TRBD1 matching over 7 bases. Unmatched junction bases numbered 11, after V lost 5 bases and J lost 11 bases. The germline gives CDR1 LNHDA, CDR2 SQIVND (reference sequence). This CDR3 is built from 13 residues. CDR3 coding DNA: TGTGCCAGTAGTCCGGACAGGCCTAGTAGGGCTTTCTTT. Protein product: CASSPDRPSRAFF.

The CDR3 reads CASSLDRGVHEQYF. CDR3 sequence (DNA): TGTGCCAGCAGCTTAGACAGGGGGGTCCACGAGCAGTACTTC. The chain has TRBV11-2 and TRBJ2-5; tentative D call: TRBD1 (7 bases). The J call may be faulty, since TRBJ2-7 better matches the DNA end. The V gene's germline CDR1 is SGHAT and CDR2 FQNNGV. The CDR3 is 14 residues long.

V is TRBV19 and J is TRBJ2-7; D possibly uses TRBD1 or TRBD2 (5 bases each). Germline V lookup: CDR1 LNHDA, CDR2 SQIVND (reference sequence). The CDR3 contains 12 residues. Deletions cut 8 bases from V and 4 bases from J, with 12 bases between. The CDR3 here is CASGTVGYEQYF. Written as DNA, the CDR3 is TGTGCCAGTGGGACGGTCGGGTACGAGCAGTACTTC.

The chain links TRBV5-1 to TRBJ1-4; D is unclear. CDR3 length: 17 residues. Germline V gene lookup returns CDR1 SGHRS and CDR2 YFSETQ. V shed 4 bases and J shed 0 bases, with 16 bases lying between them. The DNA for the CDR3 is TGCGCCAGCAGCACCCAGGCTGACCACTCAACTAATGAAAAACTGTTTTTT. It codes for CASSTQADHSTNEKLFF.

In this sample, this clone turned up once. This sequence joins TRBV20-1 and TRBJ2-1; the D is unclear. The V gene's germline CDR1 is DFQATT and CDR2 SNEGSKA (reference sequence). This CDR3 comprises 11 residues. V lost 4 bases and J lost 8, with 9 bases in between. CDR3 nucleotide sequence: TGCAGTGCTACCCCCCACGATGAGCAGTTCTTC. It translates to CSATPHDEQFF.

J is TRBJ1-2 and V is TRBV10-3; 10 bases agree with TRBD1. V shed 2 bases and J 8 bases; nucleotides not matched to a gene: 5. Germline V gene data show CDR1 as ENHRY and CDR2 as SYGVKD. The CDR3 runs to 14 residues. In DNA, the CDR3 is TGTGCCATCAGTGAGGACAGGGGGCTGGGAGGCTACACCTTC. It specifies CAISEDRGLGGYTF.

The chain recombines TRBV25-1 with TRBJ2-3; 12 bases align to TRBD2. This CDR3 has 16 residues. Unmatched junction bases numbered 7, after V lost 4 bases and J lost 5 bases. Looked up from germline, CDR1 is MGHDK and CDR2 is SYGVNS. DNA for the CDR3: TGTGCCAGCAGTGTTCCTAGCGGGGGGGCAATAGATACGCAGTATTTT. This codes for CASSVPSGGAIDTQYF. Filled out from reference TRBV25-1 and TRBJ2-3, the complete variable domain reads EADIYQTPRYLVIGTGKKITLECSQTMGHDKMYWYQQDPGMELHLIHYSYGVNSTEKGDLSSESTVSRIRTEHFPLTLESARPSHTSQYLCASSVPSGGAIDTQYFGPGTRLTVL.

The J gene is TRBJ2-2, the V gene TRBV21-1; TRBD1 reflects the table's D call only, with no check against the DNA. TRBV21-1 is termed a pseudogene. There are 14 residues in the CDR3. DNA of the CDR3: TGTGCCACCCGGATTGACACGTACACCGGGGAGCTGTTTTTT. It translates to CATRIDTYTGELFF.

The CDR3 DNA sequence: TGTGCCAGTAGTATTGGGTCGTGGTCTAGCGGGAGTTACGAGCAGTACTTC. Translating it yields CASSIGSWSSGSYEQYF. This chain connects TRBV19 to TRBJ2-7; the match to TRBD2 covers 10 bases. The junction had 12 bases not matched to a gene; V was cut back by 3 bases and J by 4 bases. Germline CDR1 is LNHDA and CDR2 is SQIVND (reference sequence). The CDR3 totals 17 residues.

This chain uses TRBV7-9 with TRBJ2-3; weak D call: TRBD2 (6 bases). Germline lookup yields CDR1 SEHNR and CDR2 FQNEAQ (reference sequence). Trimming removed 8 bases from V and 1 base from J, with 10 bases in between. This CDR3 is 13 amino acids long. CDR3 coding DNA: TGTGCCAGCCGCTGGGGGGGCACAGATACGCAGTATTTT. This codes for CASRWGGTDTQYF.

This clone occurred a few times. J is TRBJ1-1 and V is TRBV7-9, with D uncertain. V was trimmed by 0 bases and J by 1 base, leaving 18 bases between them. The CDR3 is 18 amino acids. Germline CDR1 is SEHNR and CDR2 is FQNEAQ (reference sequence). CDR3 in amino acids: CASSLALIMGWGNTEAFF. CDR3 bases: TGTGCCAGCAGCTTAGCGCTAATTATGGGCTGGGGGAACACTGAAGCTTTCTTT.

The sample holds a few counts of this clone. This sequence joins TRBV11-3 and TRBJ1-6; D is ambiguous. The V gene lost 4 bases and the J gene lost 6 bases, with 7 bases spanning the gap. The CDR3 consists of 13 residues. CDR1 and CDR2 (germline): SGHNT, YENEEA. This CDR3 is CASSSDPNSPLHF. The CDR3 DNA reads TGTGCCAGCAGCTCGGACCCTAATTCACCCCTCCACTTT.

This rearrangement joins TRBV5-1 to TRBJ1-1; D may be TRBD1 (5 bases). Germline lookup yields CDR1 SGHRS and CDR2 YFSETQ. This CDR3 has 13 amino acids. V lost 5 bases, J lost 4 bases, and 12 bases lay in between. In DNA form, the CDR3 reads TGCGCCAGCAGGCAGGGCGTGAGCACTGAAGCTTTCTTT. This gives the protein CASRQGVSTEAFF.

CDR3: CASRGTGPKDTQYF. CDR3 sequence (DNA): TGCGCCAGCAGGGGGACAGGACCCAAGGATACGCAGTATTTT. The chain couples TRBV5-1 to TRBJ2-3; 8 bases are shared with TRBD1. The CDR3 sequence is 14 residues long. The trim removed 5 bases at V and 6 bases at J, leaving 8 bases unmatched. CDR1 SGHRS and CDR2 YFSETQ come from the germline V gene.

The rearrangement joins TRBV19 to TRBJ2-4; TRBD1 agrees at 9 bases. Losses at the gene ends were 4 bases for V and 1 base for J; bases not matched to a gene: 8. Per the germline V gene, CDR1 is LNHDA and CDR2 is SQIVND (reference sequence). This CDR3 contains 17 residues. CDR3 DNA: TGTGCCAGTAGTAACTACAGGGGGCGCCCCGCCAAAAACATTCAGTACTTC. Protein sequence: CASSNYRGRPAKNIQYF.

The chain is built from TRBV6-1 and TRBJ2-3; no clear D gene. The V gene lost 5 bases and the J gene lost 0 bases, with 3 bases spanning the gap. The CDR3 is made up of 12 amino acids. The V gene's germline CDR1 is MNHNS and CDR2 SASEGT. The CDR3: CASSLSTDTQYF. The DNA of the CDR3 is TGTGCCAGCAGTCTTAGCACAGATACGCAGTATTTT.

This chain's CDR3 is CASSRTGAGTGELFF. The CDR3 bases are TGCGCCAGCAGCCGGACAGGGGCGGGCACCGGGGAGCTGTTTTTT. V usage is TRBV5-1 and J usage is TRBJ2-2; TRBD1 matches at 9 bases. The CDR3 covers 15 residues. Germline loops: CDR1 SGHRS, CDR2 YFSETQ. Trimming removed 4 bases from V and 4 bases from J; junction bases left unmatched: 5. Full variable domain (rest looked up from reference TRBV5-1 and TRBJ2-2): KAGVTQTPRYLIKTRGQQVTLSCSPISGHRSVSWYQQTPGQGLQFLFEYFSETQRNKGNFPGRFSGRQFSNSRSEMNVSTLELGDSALYLCASSRTGAGTGELFFGEGSRLTVL.

V usage is TRBV5-1 and J usage is TRBJ1-4; 9 bases map to TRBD1. Per the germline V gene, CDR1 is SGHRS and CDR2 is YFSETQ. The CDR3 sequence is 15 residues long. With V trimmed by 4 bases and J by 6 bases, 7 bases remained unmatched. The CDR3, as DNA: TGCGCCAGCAGCGCTTGGACAGGGGAAGATGAAAAACTGTTTTTT. It specifies CASSAWTGEDEKLFF. Full variable domain (outside the CDR3, taken from reference TRBV5-1 and TRBJ1-4): KAGVTQTPRYLIKTRGQQVTLSCSPISGHRSVSWYQQTPGQGLQFLFEYFSETQRNKGNFPGRFSGRQFSNSRSEMNVSTLELGDSALYLCASSAWTGEDEKLFFGSGTQLSVL.

This chain joins TRBV5-1 and TRBJ2-4, with 11 positions matching TRBD1. V shed 0 bases, J shed 2 bases, and the junction held 10 bases outside the gene matches. In germline, CDR1 is SGHRS, CDR2 YFSETQ. The CDR3 length is 19 residues. The CDR3 coding sequence is TGCGCCAGCAGCTTGGATTGGACAGGGGGCTCTGGATCCAAAAACATTCAGTACTTC. It specifies CASSLDWTGGSGSKNIQYF.